This passage covers 7 T cell receptor beta chains from one sample sequenced in a study of blood T cell repertoires in COVID-19. The data were produced by immunoSEQ multiplex PCR, yet TCRdb's version contains in-frame clones alone and is incomplete. The top ten hold roughly 15% of the sample, which has fewer than 45,000 clones, roughly 81% seen once. Specimen: peripheral blood. Receptors were obtained from a human donor in a cohort sampled during active COVID-19.

In this sample, this clone turned up once. The J gene is TRBJ1-6, the V gene TRBV19; 9 bases fit TRBD1. In germline, CDR1 is LNHDA, CDR2 SQIVND (reference sequence). The CDR3 covers 14 residues. V lost 10 bases and J lost 8; bases outside the gene matches: 9. The CDR3 DNA reads as TGTGCCACCGGGGACAGGGTGAGGTATTCACCCCTCCACTTT. Translating gives CATGDRVRYSPLHF.

This chain joins TRBV5-6 and TRBJ1-3; possible D gene TRBD1, 6 bases. Germline CDR1 and CDR2: SGHDT and YYEEEE. V lost 0 bases and J lost 0, with 10 bases in between. The CDR3 length is 16 residues. CDR3 coding DNA: TGTGCCAGCAGCTTGGTCGCGGGGGCCTCTGGAAACACCATATATTTT. Translating gives CASSLVAGASGNTIYF.

For this clone: A junction boundary mismatches the germline segment, possibly from a read error. The chain links TRBV2 to TRBJ1-2, with 11 nucleotides matching TRBD1. The V gene's germline CDR1 is SNHLY and CDR2 FYNNEI. This CDR3 is built from 16 residues. The CDR3 reads CASSEEGTGGGYGYTF. The CDR3 DNA follows: TGTGCCAGCAGCGAAGAAGGGACAGGGGGTGGCTATGGCTACACCTTC.

The chain couples TRBV7-9 to TRBJ2-3; the D gene is possibly TRBD1 (6 bases). In germline, CDR1 is SEHNR, CDR2 FQNEAQ (reference sequence). V lost 5 bases and J lost 9, with 12 bases in between. This CDR3 has 12 residues. The CDR3 loop is CASSAQGNTQYF. The CDR3 coding sequence is TGTGCCAGCAGCGCGCAGGGGAACACGCAGTATTTT.

This chain's CDR3 is CASSPPGRVTDTQYF. CDR3 DNA: TGTGCCAGCAGCCCCCCCGGGAGGGTCACAGATACGCAGTATTTT. The chain has TRBV3-1 (or the pseudogene TRBV3-2) and TRBJ2-3; 8 nucleotides agree with TRBD2. CDR3 size: 15 residues. J lost 2 bases, V lost 4 bases, and 5 bases had no gene match. CDR1 is LGHDT and CDR2 is YNNKEL in the germline V gene (reference sequence).

The rearrangement links TRBV2 to TRBJ2-5; the D gene is possibly TRBD2 (6 bases). V lost 7 bases, J lost 5 bases, and 20 bases lay in between. Germline CDR1 and CDR2: SNHLY and FYNNEI. This CDR3 contains 15 residues. CDR3 coding DNA: TGTGCCAGCAAAGTGGGGCTAGGAGGGGCGGAGACCCAGTACTTC. Protein product: CASKVGLGGAETQYF.

The genes are TRBV18 and TRBJ1-1, with D maybe TRBD1 (6 bases). Trimming took off 6 bases at V and 0 bases at J, with 14 bases between the two ends. The length of the CDR3 is 15 residues. CDR1 is KGHSH, CDR2 LQKENI, per germline. The CDR3 sequence is CASSRWTEMNTEAFF. The CDR3 DNA follows: TGTGCCAGCTCCCGCTGGACAGAAATGAACACTGAAGCTTTCTTT.